The 2 T cell receptor beta chains given below trace back to one sample, sequenced in a study of shared clonotypes between healthy human individuals. Clones were read by immunoSEQ multiplex PCR, and TCRdb kept only the in-frame ones, dropping some. Among over 2 million clones, about nine tenths were seen once, and the ten largest hold around 0.4%. Material: naive CD4+ T cells from PBMCs. Subset meaning: CD45RA+ positively selected. The receptors stem from a man younger than 35 in good health. Some clones in this sample may be carry-over from other donors' samples.

The chain combines TRBV4-1 with TRBJ1-5, with a possible D match to TRBD1 (6 bases). The V gene's germline CDR1 is MGHRA and CDR2 YSYEKL. Trimming removed 1 base at V and 6 bases at J, with 10 bases between. The CDR3 has 14 amino acids. The CDR3 is CASSQGRGGQPQHF. The CDR3 DNA is TGCGCCAGCAGCCAAGGTAGGGGGGGTCAGCCCCAGCATTTT.

The chain joins TRBV11-1 to TRBJ2-1; TRBD1 matches at 9 bases. The CDR3 sequence is 15 residues long. With V trimmed by 6 bases and J by 8 bases, 11 bases remained unmatched. Per germline, CDR1 SGHAT and CDR2 FQDESV (reference sequence). The CDR3: CASRFWTGAGDEQFF. The CDR3 DNA is TGTGCCAGCAGGTTCTGGACAGGGGCCGGGGATGAGCAGTTCTTC.